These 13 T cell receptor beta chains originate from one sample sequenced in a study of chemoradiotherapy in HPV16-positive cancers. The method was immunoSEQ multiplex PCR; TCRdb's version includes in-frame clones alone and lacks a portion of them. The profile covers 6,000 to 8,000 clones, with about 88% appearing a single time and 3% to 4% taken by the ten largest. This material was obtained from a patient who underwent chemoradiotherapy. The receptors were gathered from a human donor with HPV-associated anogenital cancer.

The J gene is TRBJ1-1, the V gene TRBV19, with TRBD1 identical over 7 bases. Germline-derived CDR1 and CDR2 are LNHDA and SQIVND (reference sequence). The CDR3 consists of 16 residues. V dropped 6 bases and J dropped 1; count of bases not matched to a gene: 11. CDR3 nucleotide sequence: TGTGCCAGTAGCCGGTGGACAGGAGGGAAGAACACTGAAGCTTTCTTT. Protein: CASSRWTGGKNTEAFF.

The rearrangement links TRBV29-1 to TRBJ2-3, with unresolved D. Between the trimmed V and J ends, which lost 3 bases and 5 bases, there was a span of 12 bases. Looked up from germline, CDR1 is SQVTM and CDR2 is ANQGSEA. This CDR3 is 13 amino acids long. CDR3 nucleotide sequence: TGCAGCGTTGACAGCTTCAGAGGAGATACGCAGTATTTT. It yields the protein CSVDSFRGDTQYF.

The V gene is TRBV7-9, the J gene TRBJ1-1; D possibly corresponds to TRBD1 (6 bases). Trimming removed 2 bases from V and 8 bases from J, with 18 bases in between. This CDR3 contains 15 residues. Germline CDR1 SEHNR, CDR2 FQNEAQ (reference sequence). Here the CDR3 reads CASSLIRGGGTEAFF. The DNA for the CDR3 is TGTGCCAGCAGCTTAATTAGAGGGGGAGGCACGGAAGCTTTCTTT.

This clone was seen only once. The CDR3 DNA reads as TGTGCCAGTAGTAGCCAGGGACAGGCCCCCGGGGAGCTGTTTTTT. Its protein is CASSSQGQAPGELFF. The chain carries TRBV19 and TRBJ2-2; the match to TRBD1 covers 8 bases. Germline loops: CDR1 LNHDA, CDR2 SQIVND (reference sequence). The CDR3 consists of 15 residues. J lost 6 bases, V lost 4 bases, and 7 bases had no gene match.

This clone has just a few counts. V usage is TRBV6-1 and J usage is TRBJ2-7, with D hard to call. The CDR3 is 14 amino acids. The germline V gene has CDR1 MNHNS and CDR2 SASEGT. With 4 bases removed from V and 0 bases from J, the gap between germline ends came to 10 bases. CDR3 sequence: CASSAKVSSYEQYF. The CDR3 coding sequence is TGTGCCAGCAGTGCCAAGGTTAGCTCCTACGAGCAGTACTTC.

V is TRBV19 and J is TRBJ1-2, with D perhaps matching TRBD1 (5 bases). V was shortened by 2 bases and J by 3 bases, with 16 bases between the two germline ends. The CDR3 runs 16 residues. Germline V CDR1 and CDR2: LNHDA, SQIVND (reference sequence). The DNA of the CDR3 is TGTGCCAGTAGTATAAGCCTAGACAGCGGTGACTATGGCTACACCTTC. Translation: CASSISLDSGDYGYTF.

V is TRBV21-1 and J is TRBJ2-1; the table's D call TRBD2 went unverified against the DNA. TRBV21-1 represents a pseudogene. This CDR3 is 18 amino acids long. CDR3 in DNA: TGTGCCAGCAAGCCTAAAAGGGCGGGACTAGCAGACTACAATGAGCAGTTCTTC. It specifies CASKPKRAGLADYNEQFF.

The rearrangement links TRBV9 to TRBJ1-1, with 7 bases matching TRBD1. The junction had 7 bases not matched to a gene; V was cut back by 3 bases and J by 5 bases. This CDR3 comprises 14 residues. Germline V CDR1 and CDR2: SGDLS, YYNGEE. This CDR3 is CASSGTATGTEAFF. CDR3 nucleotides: TGTGCCAGCAGCGGGACAGCGACAGGGACTGAAGCTTTCTTT.

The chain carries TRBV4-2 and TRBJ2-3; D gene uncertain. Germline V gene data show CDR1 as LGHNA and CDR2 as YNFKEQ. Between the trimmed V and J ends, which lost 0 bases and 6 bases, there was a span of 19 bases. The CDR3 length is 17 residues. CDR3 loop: CASSQDFRLDGSDTQYF. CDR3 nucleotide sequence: TGTGCCAGCAGCCAAGATTTCCGCCTAGATGGTAGCGATACGCAGTATTTT.

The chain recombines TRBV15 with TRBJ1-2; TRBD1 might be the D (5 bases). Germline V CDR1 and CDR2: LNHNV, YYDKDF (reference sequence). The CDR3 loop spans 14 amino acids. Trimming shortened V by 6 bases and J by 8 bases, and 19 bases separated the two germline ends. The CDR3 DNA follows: TGTGCCACCAGAAAGTGGGGGGAGGAGGGAGGCTACACCTTC. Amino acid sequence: CATRKWGEEGGYTF.

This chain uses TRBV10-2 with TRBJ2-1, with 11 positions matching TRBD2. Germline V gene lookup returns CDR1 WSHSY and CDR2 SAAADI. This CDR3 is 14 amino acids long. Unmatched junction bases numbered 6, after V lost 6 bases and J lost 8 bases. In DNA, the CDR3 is TGCGCCAGCAGAACTAGCGGGAGTTTTGATGAGCAGTTCTTC. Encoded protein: CASRTSGSFDEQFF.

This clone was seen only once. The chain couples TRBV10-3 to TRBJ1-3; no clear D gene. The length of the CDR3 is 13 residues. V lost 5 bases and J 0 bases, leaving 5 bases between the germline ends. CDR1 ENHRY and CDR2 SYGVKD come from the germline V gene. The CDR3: CAISSPSGNTIYF. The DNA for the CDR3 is TGTGCCATCAGTTCTCCCTCTGGAAACACCATATATTTT.

Here the CDR3 DNA reads TGTGCCAGCAGCAGACAGGACAGGGACACTGAAGCTTTCTTT. Protein: CASSRQDRDTEAFF. J is TRBJ1-1 and V is TRBV21-1; TRBD1, the D gene given by the table, was not confirmed from the DNA. TRBV21-1 represents a pseudogene. There are 14 residues in the CDR3.